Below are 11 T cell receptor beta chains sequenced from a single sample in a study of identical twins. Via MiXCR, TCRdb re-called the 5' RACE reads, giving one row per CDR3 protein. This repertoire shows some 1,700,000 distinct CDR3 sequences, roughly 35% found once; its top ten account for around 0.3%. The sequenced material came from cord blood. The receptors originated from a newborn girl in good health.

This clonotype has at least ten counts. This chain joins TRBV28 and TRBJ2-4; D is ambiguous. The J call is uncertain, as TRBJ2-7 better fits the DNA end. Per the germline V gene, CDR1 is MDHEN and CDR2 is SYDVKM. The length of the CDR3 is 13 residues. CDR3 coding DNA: TGTGCCAGCAGTTTGGCCACATTATACGAGCAGTACTTC. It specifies CASSLATLYEQYF.

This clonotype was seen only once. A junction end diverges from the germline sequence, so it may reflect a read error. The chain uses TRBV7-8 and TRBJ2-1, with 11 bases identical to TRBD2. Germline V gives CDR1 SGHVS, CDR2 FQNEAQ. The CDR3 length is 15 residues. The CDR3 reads CAGSLAGTSGNEQFF. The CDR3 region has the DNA TGTGCCGGCAGCTTAGCTGGGACTAGCGGCAATGAGCAGTTCTTC.

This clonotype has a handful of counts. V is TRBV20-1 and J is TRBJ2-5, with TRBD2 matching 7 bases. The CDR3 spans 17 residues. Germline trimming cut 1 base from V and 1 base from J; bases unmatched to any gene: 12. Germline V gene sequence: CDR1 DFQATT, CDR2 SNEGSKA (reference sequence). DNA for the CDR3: TGCAGTGCTAGAGGGAAGGGGCTAGCGGCCTTCCAAGAGACCCAGTACTTC. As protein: CSARGKGLAAFQETQYF.

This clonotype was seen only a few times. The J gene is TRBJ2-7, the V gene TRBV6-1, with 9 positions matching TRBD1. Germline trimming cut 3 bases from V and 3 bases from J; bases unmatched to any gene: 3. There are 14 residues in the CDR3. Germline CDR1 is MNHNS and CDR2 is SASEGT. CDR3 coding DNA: TGTGCCAGCAGTGAGGGACAGGGCTACTACGAGCAGTACTTC. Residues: CASSEGQGYYEQYF.

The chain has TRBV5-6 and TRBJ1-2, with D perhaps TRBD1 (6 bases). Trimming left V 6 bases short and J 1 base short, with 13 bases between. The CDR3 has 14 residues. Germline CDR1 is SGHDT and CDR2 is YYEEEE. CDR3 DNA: TGTGCCAGCAAAGACAGGCGGATTAACTATGGCTACACCTTC. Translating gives CASKDRRINYGYTF.

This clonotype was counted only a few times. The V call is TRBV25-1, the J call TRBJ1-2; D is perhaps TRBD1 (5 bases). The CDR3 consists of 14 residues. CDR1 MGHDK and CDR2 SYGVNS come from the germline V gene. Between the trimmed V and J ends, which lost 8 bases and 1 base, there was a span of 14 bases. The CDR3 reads CASGGTGSNYGYTF. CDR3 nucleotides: TGTGCCAGCGGGGGGACGGGAAGTAACTATGGCTACACCTTC.

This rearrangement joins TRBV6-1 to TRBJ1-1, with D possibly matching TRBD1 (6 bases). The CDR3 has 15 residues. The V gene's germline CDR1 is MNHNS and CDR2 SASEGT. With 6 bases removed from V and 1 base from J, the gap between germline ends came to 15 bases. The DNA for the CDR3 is TGTGCCAGCAGCGTAGGACAGCTTGGGAACACTGAAGCTTTCTTT. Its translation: CASSVGQLGNTEAFF.

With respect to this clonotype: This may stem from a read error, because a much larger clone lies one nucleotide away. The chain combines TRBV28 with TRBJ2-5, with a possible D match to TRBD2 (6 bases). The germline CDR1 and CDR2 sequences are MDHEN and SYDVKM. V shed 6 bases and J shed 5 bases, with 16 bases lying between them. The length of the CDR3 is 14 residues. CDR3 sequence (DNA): TGTGCCAGCAGCTGGGACTGTGAAAAGGAGACCCAGTACTTC. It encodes CASSWDCEKETQYF.

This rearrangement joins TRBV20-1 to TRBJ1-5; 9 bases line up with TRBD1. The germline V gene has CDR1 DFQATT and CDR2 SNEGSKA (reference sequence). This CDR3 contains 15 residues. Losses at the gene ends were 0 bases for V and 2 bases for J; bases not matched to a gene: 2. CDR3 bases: TGCAGTGCTAGAGAAAGGACAGGGGGCAATCAGCCCCAGCATTTT. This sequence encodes CSARERTGGNQPQHF.

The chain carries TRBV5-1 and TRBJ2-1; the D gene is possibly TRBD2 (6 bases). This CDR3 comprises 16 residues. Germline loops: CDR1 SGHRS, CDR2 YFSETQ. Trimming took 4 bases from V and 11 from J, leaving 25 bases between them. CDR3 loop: CASSLTNGPAGGQQFF. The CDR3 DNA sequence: TGCGCCAGCAGCCTGACAAACGGACCAGCGGGCGGACAGCAGTTCTTC.

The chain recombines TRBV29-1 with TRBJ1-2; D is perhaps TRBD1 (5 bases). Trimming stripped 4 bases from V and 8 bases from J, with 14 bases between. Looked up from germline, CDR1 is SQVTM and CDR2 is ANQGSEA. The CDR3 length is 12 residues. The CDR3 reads CSVVGALGGYTF. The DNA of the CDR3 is TGCAGCGTTGTCGGGGCGCTTGGGGGCTACACCTTC.